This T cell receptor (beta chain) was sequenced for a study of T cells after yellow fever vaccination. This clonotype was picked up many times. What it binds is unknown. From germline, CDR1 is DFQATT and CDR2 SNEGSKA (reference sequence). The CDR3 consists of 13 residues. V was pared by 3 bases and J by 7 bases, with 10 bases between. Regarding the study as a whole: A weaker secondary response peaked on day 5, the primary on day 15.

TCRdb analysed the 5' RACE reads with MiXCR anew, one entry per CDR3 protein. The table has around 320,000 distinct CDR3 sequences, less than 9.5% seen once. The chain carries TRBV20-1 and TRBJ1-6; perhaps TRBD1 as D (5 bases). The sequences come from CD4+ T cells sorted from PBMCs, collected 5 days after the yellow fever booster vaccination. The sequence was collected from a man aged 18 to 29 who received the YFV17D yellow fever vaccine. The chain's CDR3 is CSASRERNSPLHF. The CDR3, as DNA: TGCAGTGCTAGCAGGGAACGAAATTCACCCCTCCACTTT.